These T cell receptor beta chains were read from a single sample in a study of T cell responses to AZD1222 COVID-19 vaccine. Sequencing was performed with immunoSEQ multiplex PCR; in TCRdb, only in-frame clones are kept and a portion is missing. The table lists under 200,000 clones, about nine tenths of them singletons. The sample here was peripheral blood, taken on day 0 of AZD1222 vaccination. The receptor set was obtained from an adult in good health. Each CDR3 is given with its conserved first and last residue. Fields, in order: clone size, V gene, CDR3 length, J gene, D gene, CDR3 DNA, CDR3 protein. A D gene is named only where the DNA matches it firmly. Clone size appears in some rows only: once, few, many, or a class for an expanded clone.

size: few
V: TRBV30
length: 14
J: TRBJ2-3
D: -
DNA: TGTGCCTGGAGTCGGATCGATAGCACAGATACGCAGTATTTT
CDR3: CAWSRIDSTDTQYF

size: -
V: TRBV5-1
length: 15
J: TRBJ1-5
D: -
DNA: TGCGCCAGCAGCTTGACGGGGAATAGCAATCAGCCCCAGCATTTT
CDR3: CASSLTGNSNQPQHF

size: -
V: TRBV28
length: 12
J: TRBJ1-2
D: -
DNA: TGTGCCAGCACAACCTCAGGGAATGGCTACACCTTC
CDR3: CASTTSGNGYTF

size: -
V: TRBV5-1
length: 14
J: TRBJ1-3
D: -
DNA: TGCGCCAGCAGCTTGGCAGGGGCTGGAAACACCATATATTTT
CDR3: CASSLAGAGNTIYF

size: -
V: TRBV5-1
length: 14
J: TRBJ2-7
D: TRBD2
DNA: TGCGCCAGCAGCTTGGGACTAGCAAACTACGAGCAGTACTTC
CDR3: CASSLGLANYEQYF

size: -
V: TRBV21-1
length: 17
J: TRBJ1-6
D: -
DNA: TGTGCCAGCAGCAAAGCAACGGACATAGGACTCAGGTCACCCCTCCACTTT
CDR3: CASSKATDIGLRSPLHF

size: -
V: TRBV19
length: 15
J: TRBJ1-1
D: -
DNA: TGTGCCAGTAGTAAGACGGGGGGCGCGAACACTGAAGCTTTCTTT
CDR3: CASSKTGGANTEAFF

size: -
V: TRBV5-6
length: 15
J: TRBJ2-5
D: -
DNA: TGTGCCAGCAGAATATCCAGGCCTTTAGAAGGGACCCAGTACTTC
CDR3: CASRISRPLEGTQYF

size: -
V: TRBV6-2/TRBV6-3
length: 12
J: TRBJ1-6
D: -
DNA: TGTGCCAGCAGTTCAAAAGGATCACCCCTCCACTTT
CDR3: CASSSKGSPLHF

size: -
V: TRBV19
length: 16
J: TRBJ1-5
D: TRBD1
DNA: TGTGCCAGCACCGGGACAGGGCCTTATAGCAATCAGCCCCAGCATTTT
CDR3: CASTGTGPYSNQPQHF

size: -
V: TRBV27
length: 14
J: TRBJ2-7
D: TRBD1
DNA: TGTGCCAGCAGTTCCGGGACAGGGGGCTACGAGCAGTACTTC
CDR3: CASSSGTGGYEQYF

size: -
V: TRBV10-1
length: 13
J: TRBJ1-2
D: -
DNA: TGCGCCAGCAGTGAGAGGGAGAACTATGGCTACACCTTC
CDR3: CASSERENYGYTF

size: -
V: TRBV5-4
length: 17
J: TRBJ2-1
D: TRBD2
DNA: TGTGCCAGCAGTCCTACTAGCGGGGGGCCCTCGGGCAATGAGCAGTTCTTC
CDR3: CASSPTSGGPSGNEQFF

size: -
V: TRBV19
length: 14
J: TRBJ1-5
D: -
DNA: TGTGCCAGTAGTGGTTGGCAGGGATGGGAACCCCAGCATTTT
CDR3: CASSGWQGWEPQHF

size: -
V: TRBV4-1
length: 15
J: TRBJ1-5
D: -
DNA: TGCGCCAGCAGCCTAGCCGACAGTACGAATCAGCCCCAGCATTTT
CDR3: CASSLADSTNQPQHF

size: -
V: TRBV5-4
length: 13
J: TRBJ1-1
D: -
DNA: TGTGCCAGCAGCTTGTCGGACAGAACAGAAGCTTTCTTT
CDR3: CASSLSDRTEAFF

size: -
V: TRBV7-8
length: 14
J: TRBJ2-1
D: -
DNA: TGTGCCAGCAGCCCGGTAGTAGGCTACAATGAGCAGTTCTTC
CDR3: CASSPVVGYNEQFF

size: once
V: TRBV20-1
length: 11
J: TRBJ1-2
D: -
DNA: TGCAGTGCTAGACAGGGTCCTGGCTACACCTTC
CDR3: CSARQGPGYTF

size: once
V: TRBV19
length: 14
J: TRBJ1-5
D: TRBD1
DNA: TGTGCCAGTAGTATGGGACAGTTCAATCAGCCCCAGCATTTT
CDR3: CASSMGQFNQPQHF

size: once
V: TRBV6-5
length: 13
J: TRBJ1-2
D: -
DNA: TGTGCCACCCAGGAGGCGACAACCTATGGCTACACCTTC
CDR3: CATQEATTYGYTF

size: -
V: TRBV28
length: 15
J: TRBJ1-2
D: TRBD1
DNA: TGTGCCAGCAGTTCCCCGGACAGGGACGGCTATGGCTACACCTTC
CDR3: CASSSPDRDGYGYTF

size: -
V: TRBV9
length: 15
J: TRBJ1-5
D: -
DNA: TGTGCCAGCAGCGTAGACGGATTTAGCAATCAGCCCCAGCATTTT
CDR3: CASSVDGFSNQPQHF

size: -
V: TRBV18
length: 14
J: TRBJ1-6
D: -
DNA: TGTGCCAGCTCCCCCGGCCGGGTGAATTCACCCCTCCACTTT
CDR3: CASSPGRVNSPLHF

size: once
V: TRBV5-1
length: 14
J: TRBJ1-2
D: -
DNA: TGCGCCAGCAGTTCCCTGGAGGGTGGTTCGGGCTACACCTTC
CDR3: CASSSLEGGSGYTF

size: few
V: TRBV5-6
length: 14
J: TRBJ1-1
D: TRBD1
DNA: TGTGCCAGCAGCCTTTACAGGGGGAACACTGAAGCTTTCTTT
CDR3: CASSLYRGNTEAFF

size: few
V: TRBV10-1
length: 16
J: TRBJ1-3
D: TRBD1
DNA: TGCGCCAGCAGTGACCCCGGGACAGCATCTGGAAACACCATATATTTT
CDR3: CASSDPGTASGNTIYF

size: -
V: TRBV5-4
length: 14
J: TRBJ1-2
D: -
DNA: TGTGCCAGCAGCTTGGGGAGGGACATCCATGGCTACACCTTC
CDR3: CASSLGRDIHGYTF

size: -
V: TRBV7-2
length: 13
J: TRBJ1-2
D: -
DNA: TGTGCCAGCAGCTTAGTGATCGGGGCGAGCTACACCTTC
CDR3: CASSLVIGASYTF

size: few
V: TRBV27
length: 17
J: TRBJ2-7
D: TRBD2
DNA: TGTGCCAGCAGCCCCGGGACTAGCGGGGGGCCGTCCTACGAGCAGTACTTC
CDR3: CASSPGTSGGPSYEQYF

size: -
V: TRBV7-9
length: 12
J: TRBJ2-1
D: -
DNA: TGTGCCAGCACCAAGGGGGACAATGAGCAGTTCTTC
CDR3: CASTKGDNEQFF

size: -
V: TRBV3-1/TRBV3-2
length: 14
J: TRBJ1-4
D: -
DNA: TGTGCCAGCAGCCTACAGGTCACACATGAAAAACTGTTTTTT
CDR3: CASSLQVTHEKLFF

size: once
V: TRBV7-9
length: 14
J: TRBJ1-1
D: TRBD1
DNA: TGTGCCAGCACCGGACAGGGATGGAACACTGAAGCTTTCTTT
CDR3: CASTGQGWNTEAFF

size: -
V: TRBV11-3
length: 14
J: TRBJ2-1
D: TRBD1
DNA: TGTGCCAGCAGCCTGCGGGACAGGAACAATGAGCAGTTCTTC
CDR3: CASSLRDRNNEQFF

size: -
V: TRBV5-1
length: 14
J: TRBJ2-1
D: -
DNA: TGCGCCAGCAGCTTTCCCCTAGACAACAATGAGCAGTTCTTC
CDR3: CASSFPLDNNEQFF

size: -
V: TRBV7-6
length: 13
J: TRBJ1-2
D: -
DNA: TGTGCCAGCAGCTTCGAACATGGTCAGGGCTACACCTTC
CDR3: CASSFEHGQGYTF

size: -
V: TRBV29-1
length: 15
J: TRBJ2-5
D: -
DNA: TGCAGCGTTGAGGAACCGGGACCCCTGGGAGAGACCCAGTACTTC
CDR3: CSVEEPGPLGETQYF

size: many
V: TRBV6-4
length: 15
J: TRBJ2-1
D: -
DNA: TGTGCCAGCAGTGACAGGGGAGGTTCCTACAATGAGCAGTTCTTC
CDR3: CASSDRGGSYNEQFF

size: -
V: TRBV27
length: 15
J: TRBJ1-5
D: TRBD1
DNA: TGTGCCAGCAGGGACAGGGGGCTTCGCAATCAGCCCCAGCATTTT
CDR3: CASRDRGLRNQPQHF

size: -
V: TRBV28
length: 13
J: TRBJ1-2
D: -
DNA: TGTGCCAGCAGTGTAGACAGCTTTTATGGCTACACCTTC
CDR3: CASSVDSFYGYTF

size: -
V: TRBV28
length: 14
J: TRBJ1-1
D: -
DNA: TGTGCCAGCAGTTTATCCAGGTTGGACACTGAAGCTTTCTTT
CDR3: CASSLSRLDTEAFF

size: -
V: TRBV28
length: 13
J: TRBJ2-5
D: -
DNA: TGTGCCAGCAGTTTGAGAGGGGGAGAGACCCAGTACTTC
CDR3: CASSLRGGETQYF

size: -
V: TRBV5-4
length: 15
J: TRBJ2-3
D: TRBD1
DNA: TGTGCCAGCAGCCCCCAGGGGGCGAGGACAGATACGCAGTATTTT
CDR3: CASSPQGARTDTQYF

size: -
V: TRBV11-2
length: 11
J: TRBJ1-1
D: -
DNA: TGTGCCAGCAGCTCAACAGGGAGAGCTTTCTTT
CDR3: CASSSTGRAFF

size: -
V: TRBV21-1
length: 10
J: TRBJ1-2
D: -
DNA: TGTGCCAGCAGCAACTATGGCTACACCTTC
CDR3: CASSNYGYTF

size: -
V: TRBV28
length: 16
J: TRBJ2-2
D: -
DNA: TGTGCCAGCAGTTTTAGTATTGGGACACCCACCGGGGAGCTGTTTTTT
CDR3: CASSFSIGTPTGELFF

size: -
V: TRBV19
length: 14
J: TRBJ1-1
D: TRBD1
DNA: TGTGCCACCGCACAAACAGGGGGTGGCACTGAAGCTTTCTTT
CDR3: CATAQTGGGTEAFF

size: -
V: TRBV9
length: 14
J: TRBJ1-5
D: -
DNA: TGTGCCAGCAATGAAGGGACGCGAGGTCAGCCCCAGCATTTT
CDR3: CASNEGTRGQPQHF

size: -
V: TRBV2
length: 13
J: TRBJ1-5
D: -
DNA: TGTGCCAGCGGGAGGGAGTCAAGGCAGCCCCAGCATTTT
CDR3: CASGRESRQPQHF

size: -
V: TRBV5-1
length: 14
J: TRBJ2-2
D: -
DNA: TGCGCCAGCAGTTCAACTTCAGGGGTCGGGGAGCTGTTTTTT
CDR3: CASSSTSGVGELFF

size: -
V: TRBV6-5
length: 15
J: TRBJ2-2
D: TRBD2
DNA: TGTGCCAGCAGTTTAGCGGGGGGGCAGTCCGGGGAGCTGTTTTTT
CDR3: CASSLAGGQSGELFF

size: once
V: TRBV18
length: 16
J: TRBJ1-3
D: -
DNA: TGTGCCAGCTCACTAACAGGCCCCGTTTCTGGAAACACCATATATTTT
CDR3: CASSLTGPVSGNTIYF

size: -
V: TRBV6-4
length: 15
J: TRBJ2-1
D: TRBD2
DNA: TGTGCCAGCAGTGCCCTAGCGGGGGGGCTCAATGAGCAGTTCTTC
CDR3: CASSALAGGLNEQFF

size: -
V: TRBV10-1
length: 15
J: TRBJ1-2
D: -
DNA: TGCGCCAGCAGTGAGCAAGTCGGTCCCGAGGGCGGCTACACCTTC
CDR3: CASSEQVGPEGGYTF

size: -
V: TRBV4-1
length: 14
J: TRBJ1-1
D: -
DNA: TGCGCCAGCAGCCAGTCTCCAGGTGCCACTGAAGCTTTCTTT
CDR3: CASSQSPGATEAFF

size: -
V: TRBV28
length: 13
J: TRBJ1-1
D: -
DNA: TGTGCCAGATACGGGACACTGAACACTGAAGCTTTCTTT
CDR3: CARYGTLNTEAFF